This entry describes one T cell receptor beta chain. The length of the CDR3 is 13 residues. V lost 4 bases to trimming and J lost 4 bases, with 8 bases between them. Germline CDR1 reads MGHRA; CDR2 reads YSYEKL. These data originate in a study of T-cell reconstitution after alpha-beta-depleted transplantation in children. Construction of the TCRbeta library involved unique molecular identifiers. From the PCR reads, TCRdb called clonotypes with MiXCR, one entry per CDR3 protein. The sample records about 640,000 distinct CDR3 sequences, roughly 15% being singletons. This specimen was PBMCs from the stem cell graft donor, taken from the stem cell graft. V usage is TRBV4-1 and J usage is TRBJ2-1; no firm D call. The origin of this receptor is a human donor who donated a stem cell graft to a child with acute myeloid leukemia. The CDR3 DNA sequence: TGCGCCAGCAGCCCCCCAACTTACAATGAGCAGTTCTTC. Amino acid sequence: CASSPPTYNEQFF.